This TCR beta chain appears in the sequencing data of a study of blood T cell repertoires in COVID-19. Across the study: COVID-19 samples, acute and convalescent, were from the United States, Italy and Spain. Sources were T cells, B-cell-depleted T cells, or PBMCs; the material itself was cDNA or gDNA.

Trimming cost V 1 base and J 1 base; bases outside gene matches: 3. The germline V gene has CDR1 SGHRS and CDR2 YFSETQ. The CDR3 loop spans 15 amino acids. Assay used: immunoSEQ multiplex PCR; TCRdb lists only in-frame clones, some missing. The sample lists about 81,000 clones; roughly 91% were seen once. This chain joins TRBV5-1 and TRBJ2-3; the match to TRBD1 covers 7 bases. This sequence was found in a woman in her fifties or sixties in a cohort sampled during active COVID-19. Input material: peripheral blood. CDR3 in amino acids: CASSLPGTGTDTQYF. The CDR3 DNA is TGCGCCAGCAGCTTGCCCGGGACAGGCACAGATACGCAGTATTTT.